These T cell receptor beta chains were read from a single sample in a study of identical twins. TCRdb analysed the 5' RACE reads with MiXCR anew, one entry per CDR3 protein. Of around 1.7 million distinct CDR3 sequences listed, around 29% are singletons. Source material: cord blood. Every receptor here comes from a newborn girl in good health. CDR3s include the opening cysteine and the closing phenylalanine or tryptophan. Fields, in order: D gene, clone size, V gene, J gene, CDR3 protein, CDR3 DNA. The D gene is left open where the match is weak. Clone size appears in some rows only: once, few, many, or a class for an expanded clone.

NA,NA,TRBV24-1,TRBJ2-1,CATSAPSRQGSSYNEQFF,TGTGCCACCAGTGCCCCGTCAAGGCAGGGAAGCTCCTACAATGAGCAGTTCTTC
NA,few,TRBV4-1,TRBJ2-5,CASSQEEARVEQYF,TGCGCCAGCAGCCAAGAGGAAGCCCGGGTTGAGCAGTACTTC
NA,NA,TRBV6-1,TRBJ1-2,CASSPRGADYGYTF,TGTGCCAGCAGCCCCCGGGGGGCCGACTATGGCTACACCTTC
NA,NA,TRBV30,TRBJ2-7,CAWSQPYSYEQYF,TGTGCCTGGAGCCAGCCTTACTCCTACGAGCAGTACTTC
TRBD2,NA,TRBV5-1,TRBJ2-7,CASSSTAGGAYEQYF,TGCGCCAGCAGCTCCACAGCGGGAGGGGCCTACGAGCAGTACTTC
NA,NA,TRBV7-2,TRBJ2-7,CASSLQGPTMGEQYF,TGTGCCAGCAGCTTACAGGGTCCCACTATGGGCGAGCAGTACTTC
TRBD1,NA,TRBV7-9,TRBJ1-2,CASSSDRGPRYGYTF,TGTGCCAGCAGCTCTGACAGGGGCCCCCGTTATGGCTACACCTTC
NA,few,TRBV7-2,TRBJ1-1,CASSLWEHPNTEAFF,TGTGCCAGCAGCTTATGGGAACACCCGAACACTGAAGCTTTCTTT
TRBD1,few,TRBV5-5,TRBJ1-5,CASSLSPTGDQPQHF,TGTGCCAGCAGCTTGAGTCCCACAGGGGATCAGCCCCAGCATTTT
NA,NA,TRBV28,TRBJ2-7,CASSSPRVYSYEQYF,TGTGCCAGCAGTTCCCCACGGGTTTACTCTTACGAGCAGTACTTC
TRBD2,few,TRBV11-2,TRBJ2-7,CASSQGLADPYEQYF,TGTGCCAGCAGCCAGGGACTAGCGGATCCCTACGAGCAGTACTTC
NA,NA,TRBV29-1,TRBJ1-1,CTMYGQNTEAFF,TGCACCATGTACGGGCAGAACACTGAAGCTTTCTTT
NA,NA,TRBV4-1,TRBJ1-3,CASSQWSSGNTIYF,TGCGCCAGCAGCCAATGGAGCTCTGGAAACACCATATATTTT
TRBD1,many,TRBV7-9,TRBJ1-4,CASSQDRGSEKLFF,TGTGCCAGCAGCCAGGACAGGGGAAGCGAAAAACTGTTTTTT
TRBD2,NA,TRBV5-1,TRBJ2-7,CASSLAVTSGRGSLLNEQYF,TGCGCCAGCAGCTTGGCCGTCACTAGCGGGAGAGGTAGCCTTCTCAATGAGCAGTACTTC
NA,many,TRBV29-1,TRBJ2-7,CSVASGTAYEQYF,TGCAGCGTTGCCTCTGGGACGGCCTACGAGCAGTACTTC
NA,NA,TRBV11-1,TRBJ2-7,CASSPGRSSSYEQYF,TGTGCCAGCAGCCCCGGTAGATCAAGCTCCTACGAGCAGTACTTC
NA,few,TRBV15,TRBJ2-7,CATSRREDSSYEQYF,TGTGCCACCAGCAGAAGGGAGGACAGCTCCTACGAGCAGTACTTC
NA,NA,TRBV12-3/TRBV12-4,TRBJ2-1,CASSFPARLGVYNEQFF,TGTGCCAGCAGTTTTCCCGCGCGGCTGGGGGTCTACAATGAGCAGTTCTTC
TRBD2,once,TRBV20-1,TRBJ2-7,CSASPSGRVYEQYF,TGCAGTGCTAGTCCAAGCGGGAGGGTATACGAGCAGTACTTC
NA,NA,TRBV20-1,TRBJ1-1,CSARRLPNTEAFF,TGCAGTGCTAGGAGACTGCCGAACACTGAAGCTTTCTTT
NA,few,TRBV3-1,TRBJ2-7,CASSLIWDKSYEQYF,TGTGCCAGCAGCTTGATATGGGACAAATCCTACGAGCAGTACTTC
NA,NA,TRBV4-2,TRBJ2-6,CASSQDGHSGANVLTF,TGTGCCAGCAGCCAAGACGGTCACTCTGGGGCCAACGTCCTGACTTTC
TRBD2,NA,TRBV5-1,TRBJ2-1,CASSPPMLAGYGNEQFF,TGCGCCAGCAGCCCGCCCATGCTAGCGGGATATGGGAATGAGCAGTTCTTC
TRBD1,many,TRBV3-1,TRBJ1-1,CASSQGTGTEAFF,TGTGCCAGCAGCCAAGGGACAGGCACTGAAGCTTTCTTT
NA,NA,TRBV20-1,TRBJ2-5,CSASRTGYQETQYF,TGCAGTGCTAGTCGGACGGGTTACCAAGAGACCCAGTACTTC
TRBD2,NA,TRBV18,TRBJ2-3,CASSPRTSGGMDTQYF,TGTGCCAGCTCACCACGGACTAGCGGGGGGATGGATACGCAGTATTTT
TRBD1,many,TRBV6-5,TRBJ2-5,CASSLSRDSNQETQYF,TGTGCCAGCAGCCTCTCCCGGGACAGCAATCAAGAGACCCAGTACTTC
TRBD1,NA,TRBV25-1,TRBJ1-5,CASSESTGSDHPQHF,TGTGCCAGCAGTGAGTCGACAGGGAGTGATCATCCCCAGCATTTT
NA,few,TRBV7-8,TRBJ1-5,CASSLGDSPNQPQHF,TGTGCCAGCAGCTTAGGCGACAGTCCGAATCAGCCCCAGCATTTT
NA,few,TRBV5-1,TRBJ2-1,CASSHSRFTYNEQFF,TGCGCCAGCAGCCACTCTAGGTTCACCTACAATGAGCAGTTCTTC